The next 25 T cell receptor beta chains were all read from a single sample in a study of T-cell reconstitution after alpha-beta-depleted transplantation in children (dated by TCRdb to about 2016). Library preparation employed PCR. For sequencing, an Illumina HiSeq 2500 was employed. TCR library preparation used molecular barcoding, with unique molecular identifiers applied to normalize quantification of the TCRbeta repertoire. TCRdb reprocessing: public reads trimmed at Q25 with fastp, clones called with MiXCR, in-frame beta chains kept. Duplicate CDR3 protein sequences are folded into a single record with the most common DNA and genes. Recorded for this sample are 200,000 to 250,000 distinct CDR3 sequences; roughly a tenth of them occurred a single time. Around 6% of the sample is held by the ten biggest clonotypes. Sequenced material: PBMCs from the stem cell graft donor, taken from the stem cell graft. Receptors were obtained from a human donor who donated a stem cell graft to a child with acute lymphoblastic leukemia.

This clonotype appeared many times. The V gene is TRBV5-1, the J gene TRBJ1-3; TRBD1 matches 7 bases. From germline, CDR1 is SGHRS and CDR2 YFSETQ. The CDR3 is made up of 16 amino acids. The junction had 3 bases not matched to a gene; V was cut back by 0 bases and J by 0 bases. Written as DNA, the CDR3 is TGCGCCAGCAGCTTGGAGACAGGGAGCTCTGGAAACACCATATATTTT. Residues: CASSLETGSSGNTIYF.

This clonotype was detected ten times or more. The V and J genes are TRBV12-3 or TRBV12-4 and TRBJ2-1; 7 bases are shared with TRBD1. The V segment lost 8 bases and the J segment 8 bases; nucleotides outside the gene matches: 9. The CDR3 spans 13 residues. This chain's CDR3 is CASRGGGWDEQFF. CDR3 coding DNA: TGTGCCAGCCGAGGGGGCGGTTGGGATGAGCAGTTCTTC.

This clonotype has ten or more counts. The CDR3 reads CASSSLNSLNTEAFF. The DNA for the CDR3 is TGTGCCAGCAGCAGCTTGAACTCCTTGAACACTGAAGCTTTCTTT. The V gene is TRBV5-6, the J gene TRBJ1-1; no definite D call. Per germline, CDR1 SGHDT and CDR2 YYEEEE. Trimming pared 4 bases from V and 0 bases from J, leaving 13 bases between. CDR3 length: 15 residues.

This clonotype was seen at least ten times. One end of the junction fails to match germline, which may point to a read error. The chain joins TRBV5-1 to TRBJ2-7; D possibly corresponds to TRBD2 (6 bases). In germline, CDR1 is SGHRS, CDR2 YFSETQ. The CDR3 runs to 14 residues. The CDR3 region has the DNA TGTGCCAGCAGTTTAGTAGGAGGGAGCTACGAGCAGTACTTC. Its translation is CASSLVGGSYEQYF.

Only a few counts were recorded for this clonotype. The chain joins TRBV5-1 to TRBJ2-1; possible D gene TRBD2, 6 bases. Germline assignment: CDR1 SGHRS and CDR2 YFSETQ. The CDR3 runs to 14 residues. The V gene lost 4 bases and the J gene lost 5 bases, with 13 bases spanning the gap. DNA of the CDR3: TGCGCCAGCAGCCTTGGACTAACGAACAATGAGCAGTTCTTC. This codes for CASSLGLTNNEQFF.

This clonotype was observed a handful of times. The chain is built from TRBV20-1 and TRBJ2-7, with 7 bases matching TRBD2. Germline lookup yields CDR1 DFQATT and CDR2 SNEGSKA (reference sequence). V lost 6 bases, J lost 4 bases, and 6 bases stayed unmatched. The CDR3 length is 12 residues. CDR3 residues: CSANHGGYEQYF. DNA for the CDR3: TGCAGTGCGAATCACGGGGGGTACGAGCAGTACTTC.

The chain carries TRBV7-8 and TRBJ2-5, with TRBD2 as a possible D gene (6 bases). The CDR3 is 16 residues long. CDR1 is SGHVS and CDR2 is FQNEAQ in the germline V gene. The V gene lost 2 bases and the J gene lost 0 bases, with 13 bases spanning the gap. CDR3 amino acids: CASSLRRVLYQETQYF. The CDR3 coding sequence is TGTGCCAGCAGCTTACGGAGGGTCCTTTACCAAGAGACCCAGTACTTC.

A few counts support this clonotype. CDR3: CATSDGTGQETQYF. The DNA for the CDR3 is TGTGCCACCAGTGATGGGACAGGGCAAGAGACCCAGTACTTC. This rearrangement joins TRBV15 to TRBJ2-5, with 9 bases matching TRBD1. The germline V gene has CDR1 LNHNV and CDR2 YYDKDF (reference sequence). V gave up 6 bases and J gave up 2 bases; unmatched junction bases: 4. CDR3 length: 14 residues.

The table lists this clonotype with many counts. V is TRBV20-1 and J is TRBJ2-7, with 8 nucleotides matching TRBD2. Trimming at V came to 6 bases and at J to 3 bases, leaving 16 bases not matched to a gene. The germline gives CDR1 DFQATT, CDR2 SNEGSKA (reference sequence). CDR3 length: 16 amino acids. The CDR3 nucleotides are TGCAGTGCAGCCCTAGCGGGTAGGCGGCATTTCTACGAGCAGTACTTC. It yields the protein CSAALAGRRHFYEQYF.

This clonotype was seen many times. The chain uses TRBV6-2 or TRBV6-3 and TRBJ2-2, with D uncertain. V lost 4 bases and J 3 bases, leaving 6 bases between the germline ends. This CDR3 is 13 amino acids long. Germline CDR1 and CDR2: MNHEY and SVGEGT. The DNA for the CDR3 is TGTGCCAGCAGTTTGACCGACACCGGGGAGCTGTTTTTT. This sequence encodes CASSLTDTGELFF.

The V and J genes are TRBV29-1 and TRBJ1-2, with TRBD1 matching over 12 bases. Germline CDR1 reads SQVTM; CDR2 reads ANQGSEA. The CDR3 runs 12 residues. V shed 3 bases and J 8 bases; nucleotides not matched to a gene: 1. CDR3 coding DNA: TGCAGCGTTGAGGGGACAGGGGGCGGCTACACCTTC. Encoded protein: CSVEGTGGGYTF.

A few counts support this clonotype. The gene calls are TRBV4-1 and TRBJ2-5; D tentatively reads TRBD1 or TRBD2 (6 bases each). V lost 4 bases and J 4 bases, leaving 19 bases between the germline ends. From germline, CDR1 is MGHRA and CDR2 YSYEKL. This CDR3 contains 16 residues. This chain's CDR3 is CASSLTEGQGGETQYF. CDR3 sequence (DNA): TGCGCCAGCAGCCTCACGGAGGGCCAAGGGGGAGAGACCCAGTACTTC.

This chain joins TRBV20-1 and TRBJ2-3; D is perhaps TRBD1 or TRBD2 (5 bases each). V shed 0 bases and J shed 6 bases, with 13 bases lying between them. The CDR3 has 14 residues. CDR1 is DFQATT, CDR2 SNEGSKA, per germline (reference sequence). The CDR3 loop reads CSARDVRGRDTQYF. As DNA, the CDR3 is TGCAGTGCTAGAGATGTTCGGGGACGGGATACGCAGTATTTT.

Ten or more counts support this clonotype. Written as DNA, the CDR3 is TGTGCCAGCAGTGACATACCGCGGGACGCTCCCAATCAGCCCCAGCATTTT. This encodes CASSDIPRDAPNQPQHF. The rearrangement links TRBV2 to TRBJ1-5, with a weak D call TRBD1 (5 bases). The CDR3 loop spans 17 amino acids. V was clipped by 3 bases and J by 3 bases, with 18 bases between them. Germline CDR1 SNHLY, CDR2 FYNNEI.

About this clonotype: Since a much larger clone is just one base distant, this may be a read error. V is TRBV29-1 and J is TRBJ2-7; D gene unclear. The CDR3 totals 13 residues. CDR1 SQVTM and CDR2 ANQGSEA come from the germline V gene. V was cut by 5 bases and J by 0 bases, with 11 bases left in between. The CDR3 coding sequence is TGCAGCGTTAAACGTCGGTTCTCCTACGAGCAGTACTTC. Translated, it gives CSVKRRFSYEQYF.

The chain joins TRBV4-2 to TRBJ1-3; D gene unclear. The CDR3 loop spans 14 amino acids. The germline V gene encodes CDR1 LGHNA and CDR2 YNFKEQ. V was cut by 1 base and J by 2 bases, with 6 bases left in between. This CDR3 is CASSQARAGNTIYF. As DNA, the CDR3 is TGTGCCAGCAGCCAAGCCCGGGCTGGAAACACCATATATTTT.

This clonotype has more than one count but fewer than ten. This chain uses TRBV6-1 with TRBJ2-5; tentatively, D is TRBD2 (6 bases). The CDR3 covers 15 residues. CDR1 is MNHNS and CDR2 is SASEGT in the germline V gene. V was trimmed by 5 bases and J by 5 bases, leaving 18 bases between them. CDR3 in amino acids: CASSPQGWAGETQYF. The CDR3 DNA is TGTGCCAGCAGTCCCCAGGGCTGGGCGGGGGAGACCCAGTACTTC.

V and J are TRBV4-3 and TRBJ2-1; D might be TRBD2 (5 bases). The CDR3 runs to 14 residues. Germline V lookup: CDR1 LGHNA, CDR2 YSLEER. V lost 0 bases and J lost 9, with 12 bases in between. In nucleotides, the CDR3 is TGCGCCAGCAGCCAAGATCTGGCGGGTAGTGAGCAGTTCTTC. It yields the protein CASSQDLAGSEQFF.

This clonotype was counted between two and nine times. J is TRBJ2-5 and V is TRBV7-8; D is unclear. Germline assignment: CDR1 SGHVS and CDR2 FQNEAQ. The CDR3 length is 15 residues. Trimming shortened V by 5 bases and J by 4 bases, and 17 bases separated the two germline ends. CDR3 protein: CASSPDMMSGETQYF. The CDR3 DNA reads TGTGCCAGCAGCCCTGACATGATGAGTGGAGAGACCCAGTACTTC.

This clonotype was detected many times. J is TRBJ2-3 and V is TRBV10-3; D is ambiguous. CDR1 is ENHRY and CDR2 is SYGVKD in the germline V gene. CDR3 length: 12 amino acids. The V end lost 3 bases, the J end lost 4 bases, and 5 bases lay between the germline ends. The CDR3: CAISDPPDTQYF. The CDR3 bases are TGTGCCATCAGTGACCCCCCAGATACGCAGTATTTT.

This clonotype was seen a handful of times. This chain joins TRBV12-3 or TRBV12-4 and TRBJ2-7; D perhaps matches TRBD2 (5 bases). This CDR3 spans 14 amino acids. The V and J ends lost 3 bases and 6 bases respectively, with 15 bases between them. The CDR3 nucleotides read TGTGCCAGCAGTTTCTGGCAAGAGGGTCCCGAGCAGTACTTC. Translating it yields CASSFWQEGPEQYF.

This sequence joins TRBV7-2 and TRBJ1-2; D gene unclear. The germline V gene has CDR1 SGHTA and CDR2 FQGNSA. V was pared by 1 base and J by 10 bases, with 16 bases between. The length of the CDR3 is 14 residues. CDR3 residues: CASSLEFSGRHYTF. The CDR3 DNA follows: TGTGCCAGCAGCTTAGAGTTCTCGGGCAGACACTACACCTTC.

This clonotype was counted a few times. The rearrangement uses TRBV20-1 and TRBJ1-5, with a weak D call TRBD1 (5 bases). Germline-derived CDR1 and CDR2 are DFQATT and SNEGSKA (reference sequence). The CDR3 extends over 13 amino acids. With 3 bases removed from V and 3 bases from J, the gap between germline ends came to 9 bases. CDR3 bases: TGCAGTGCTAGGGGGGTCGACAATCAGCCCCAGCATTTT. Translation: CSARGVDNQPQHF.

In its sample, this clonotype was seen a few times. In DNA, the CDR3 is TGTGCCACCACGGACAGGGTACCGTCCAATGAGCAGTTCTTC. Its translation: CATTDRVPSNEQFF. This sequence joins TRBV5-6 and TRBJ2-1; 8 bases are shared with TRBD1. Germline V CDR1 and CDR2: SGHDT, YYEEEE. Germline trimming cut 9 bases from V and 6 bases from J; bases unmatched to any gene: 11. This CDR3 has 14 residues.

The chain links TRBV4-1 to TRBJ1-1; D is undetermined. V lost 0 bases and J 0 bases, leaving 14 bases between the germline ends. From germline, CDR1 is MGHRA and CDR2 YSYEKL. The CDR3 covers 17 residues. CDR3 loop: CASSQEHGVQMNTEAFF. The CDR3, as DNA: TGCGCCAGCAGCCAAGAGCACGGGGTGCAAATGAACACTGAAGCTTTCTTT.